Sequencing of this T cell receptor (beta chain) was carried out in a study of beta chain features in type 1 diabetes (dated by TCRdb to 2016 to 2019). In terms of the full investigation: Mean age, gender distribution, total cell number and subset yield did not differ between patients and healthy donors. Whereas all 28 donors provided naive and central memory subsets, regulatory and stem cell-like memory subsets were isolated from just 8 patients and about eight healthy donors. Across all samples, around 99 million sorted cells were examined, and cell number per subset correlated strongly with RNA yield. The study compared the TCRB repertoires of sorted circulating CD4+ T cell subsets in recently diagnosed type 1 diabetes patients with those in matched healthy donors. Overall study results and their limits: Naive, central memory and regulatory TCRB repertoires appeared to be more similar among patients than among healthy donors. PCR might favor shorter templates, but patient and control samples were amplified and corrected together, so any skew would affect both groups equally. Sequencing cDNA rather than genomic DNA could over-represent highly expressing activated cells, although activation and CD3 levels did not differ between groups. At VDJ recombination sites, patients with type 1 diabetes made fewer insertions and deleted more nucleotides, a pattern implying thymic rearrangement abnormalities. Type 1 diabetes patients showed a moderate but significant shortening of TCRB CDR3 length in all four CD4+ subsets. Because small numbers of individuals were included in the HLA sub-analyses, any influence of HLA type on TCRB rearrangement was left unresolved.

Of note for this clone: Its antigen is unknown. No much larger clone is present one base from it, and per-base qualities are unavailable.

The entire amount of isolated RNA was reverse transcribed using the High Capacity cDNA Reverse Transcription Kit, so the sequenced TCRB transcripts were expressed ones. Deep immunoSEQ sequencing was performed on naive, central memory and regulatory T cell samples, with an average of approximately 3.9 million total reads per sample. After sorted cells were lysed in RLT buffer, RNA was extracted with DNase-treated RNeasy Micro or Mini kits, with the choice depending on cell number. Each cell subset was processed separately to prevent cross-contamination, with patient and healthy donor samples processed together. The immunoSEQ multiplex PCR was used to amplify TCRB sequences from cDNA, yielding 87-bp fragments that span the CDR3 region. Amplicons were sequenced on the Illumina HiSeq platform. The original methods were these. Synthetic template baselines were used to correct PCR bias computationally, reads within Hamming distance 2 were collapsed, and singletons that could not be merged were discarded. By aligning reads against IMGT, V, D and J genes, CDR3 length, and insertions or deletions at six rearrangement sites were assigned. Clonotype counts were normalized to sorted cell number within each subset before computing true diversity and Gini coefficients with the tcR R package. The overlap coefficient, calculated on TCRB nucleotide sequences, was used to measure repertoire sharing. As a proxy for the pre-selection repertoire, out-of-frame TCRB sequences from naive cells were analyzed. TCRdb took over this immuneACCESS table, retaining in-frame rearrangements with V and J assigned. Such tables are incomplete; in checked studies, under half of the missing clones stem from an unresolved V gene, and the remainder is unexplained. D and trimming were read from the DNA, whereas the V and J calls and clone size are those reported in that table. A total of some 660,000 clones appear in this sample, roughly 13% of them only once. Approximately 0.043% of the sample is taken by the ten largest.

Each donor gave one peripheral blood draw, averaging approximately 0.12 L, which was collected into heparinised tubes. Using a panel that included CD45RO, CCR7, CD25, CD127, CD95 and CD27, naive, central memory, regulatory and stem cell-like memory CD4+ T cells were sorted on a BD FACSAria II. A purity above 95% was achieved for all sorted populations. Right away, PBMCs were isolated by Lymphoprep density gradient centrifugation and were stained directly, with no culture step. So that batch effects would be minimized, each experiment stained and sorted samples in pairs, pairing one healthy donor with one patient. Trimming removed 8 bases from V and 7 bases from J; the gene matches leave 5 bases unexplained. Per the germline V gene (reference sequence), GTSNPN is the CDR1 and SVGIG is the CDR2. From the cysteine through the phenylalanine, the CDR3 covers 12 amino acids. The read is trimmed to its CDR3 DNA, 36 bases read in frame from base 1.

Sequenced: naive CD4+ T cells from blood. The sample's cell subset or site, from its label and the paper: true naive CD4+ T cells. In this chain, TRBV30 is recombined with TRBJ1-1; 12 of the junction bases match TRBD1. The source is a man aged 18 to 29 with type 1 diabetes. The CDR3 reads CARDRGLDEAFF. In nucleotide form, the sequence is TGTGCCCGGGACAGGGGGCTTGATGAAGCTTTCTTT.